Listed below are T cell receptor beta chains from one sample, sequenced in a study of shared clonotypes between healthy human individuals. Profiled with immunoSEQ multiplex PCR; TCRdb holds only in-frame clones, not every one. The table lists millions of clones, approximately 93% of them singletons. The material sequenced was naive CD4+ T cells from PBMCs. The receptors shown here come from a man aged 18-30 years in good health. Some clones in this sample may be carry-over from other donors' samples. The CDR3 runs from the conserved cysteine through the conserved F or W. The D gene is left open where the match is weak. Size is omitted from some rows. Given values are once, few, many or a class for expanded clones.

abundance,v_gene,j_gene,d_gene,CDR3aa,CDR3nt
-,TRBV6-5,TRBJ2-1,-,CASRVPTGTYNEQFF,TGTGCCAGCAGGGTACCGACAGGGACTTACAATGAGCAGTTCTTC
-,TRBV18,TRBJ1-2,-,CASSPQTAVYGYTF,TGTGCCAGCTCACCTCAGACGGCAGTTTATGGCTACACCTTC
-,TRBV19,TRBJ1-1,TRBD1,CASSRQGMNTEAFF,TGTGCCAGTAGTAGACAGGGGATGAACACTGAAGCTTTCTTT
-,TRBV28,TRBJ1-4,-,CASREQGVKEKLFF,TGTGCCAGCAGAGAACAGGGAGTGAAAGAAAAACTGTTTTTT
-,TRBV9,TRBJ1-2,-,CASSASDRVFYGYTF,TGTGCCAGCAGCGCCTCGGACAGAGTCTTCTATGGCTACACCTTC
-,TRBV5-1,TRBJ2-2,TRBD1,CASSWPRDRNTGELFF,TGCGCCAGCAGCTGGCCCCGGGACAGGAACACCGGGGAGCTGTTTTTT
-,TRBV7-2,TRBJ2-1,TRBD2,CASSLGSSGQGLNEQFF,TGTGCCAGCAGCTTAGGTTCTAGCGGGCAGGGGCTCAATGAGCAGTTCTTC
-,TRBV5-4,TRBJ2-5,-,CASSLFPGQETQYF,TGTGCCAGCAGCTTGTTTCCAGGCCAAGAGACCCAGTACTTC
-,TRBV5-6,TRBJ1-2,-,CASSPGTDGYTF,TGTGCCAGCAGCCCAGGGACGGATGGCTACACCTTC
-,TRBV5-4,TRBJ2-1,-,CASSAAAGVSYNEQFF,TGTGCCAGCAGCGCCGCGGCCGGGGTATCCTACAATGAGCAGTTCTTC
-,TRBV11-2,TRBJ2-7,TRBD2,CASSFSGSSYEQYF,TGTGCCAGCAGCTTTAGCGGGAGTTCTTACGAGCAGTACTTC
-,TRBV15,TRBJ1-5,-,CATSRESGLNQPQHF,TGTGCCACCAGCAGAGAATCGGGCCTTAATCAGCCCCAGCATTTT
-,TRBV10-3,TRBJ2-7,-,CAISEENEQYF,TGTGCCATCAGTGAAGAAAACGAGCAGTACTTC
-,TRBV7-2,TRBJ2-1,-,CASSPGVHEQFF,TGTGCCAGCAGCCCCGGAGTCCATGAGCAGTTCTTC
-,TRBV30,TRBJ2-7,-,CAWTGDRSYEQYF,TGTGCCTGGACAGGGGATCGGTCCTACGAGCAGTACTTC
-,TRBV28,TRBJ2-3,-,CASGSTDTQYF,TGTGCCAGCGGATCCACAGATACGCAGTATTTT
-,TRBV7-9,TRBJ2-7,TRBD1,CASSANRGLGQYF,TGTGCCAGCAGCGCTAACAGGGGCTTAGGGCAGTACTTC
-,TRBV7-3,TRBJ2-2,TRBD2,CASSTSGGTTGELFF,TGTGCCAGCAGCACTAGCGGGGGCACCACCGGGGAGCTGTTTTTT
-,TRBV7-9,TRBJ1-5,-,CASSPDRNQPQHF,TGTGCCAGCAGCCCTGACAGAAATCAGCCCCAGCATTTT
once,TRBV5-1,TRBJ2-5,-,CASSLLSGAQETQYF,TGCGCCAGCAGCTTGCTGTCGGGAGCTCAAGAGACCCAGTACTTC
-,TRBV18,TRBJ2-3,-,CASSPDRGGDTQYF,TGTGCCAGCTCACCGGACCGAGGTGGAGATACGCAGTATTTT
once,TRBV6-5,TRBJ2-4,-,CASSPLSLTKNIQYF,TGTGCCAGCAGTCCCCTATCTTTGACCAAAAACATTCAGTACTTC
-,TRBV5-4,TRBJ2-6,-,CASSYGTQLWANVLTF,TGTGCCAGCAGTTACGGGACACAGCTCTGGGCCAACGTCCTGACTTTC
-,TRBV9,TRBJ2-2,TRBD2,CASTAGGTGELFF,TGTGCCAGCACCGCGGGGGGCACCGGGGAGCTGTTTTTT
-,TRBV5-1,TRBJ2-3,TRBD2,CASSLTSGTDTQYF,TGCGCCAGCAGCCTGACTAGCGGCACAGATACGCAGTATTTT
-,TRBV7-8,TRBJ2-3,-,CASSPVRGTDTQYF,TGTGCCAGCAGCCCGGTTCGGGGGACAGATACGCAGTATTTT
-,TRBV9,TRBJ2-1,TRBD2,CASSSRGGGSWNEQFF,TGTGCCAGCAGCTCCCGGGGGGGCGGGAGTTGGAATGAGCAGTTCTTC
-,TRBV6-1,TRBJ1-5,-,CASSGHRETQPQHF,TGTGCCAGCAGTGGACACAGGGAGACGCAGCCCCAGCATTTT
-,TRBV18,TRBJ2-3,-,CASSPILSTDTQYF,TGTGCCAGCTCACCAATCCTTAGCACAGATACGCAGTATTTT
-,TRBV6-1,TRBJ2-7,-,CASKTASEQYF,TGTGCCAGCAAGACGGCCAGCGAGCAGTACTTC
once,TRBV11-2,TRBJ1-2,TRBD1,CASSLDLGDRLDGYTF,TGTGCCAGCAGCTTAGATCTGGGGGACAGATTAGATGGCTACACCTTC
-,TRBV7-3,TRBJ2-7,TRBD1,CASSPLPGQGVYEQYF,TGTGCCAGCAGCCCCCTACCGGGACAGGGAGTCTACGAGCAGTACTTC
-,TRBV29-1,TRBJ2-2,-,CSVRGRANTGELFF,TGCAGCGTGAGGGGCAGGGCAAACACCGGGGAGCTGTTTTTT
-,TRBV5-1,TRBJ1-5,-,CASRPTVGDQPQHF,TGCGCCAGCAGACCCACAGTGGGGGATCAGCCCCAGCATTTT